This TCR beta chain was retrieved from a study of healthy donors' naive CD4 and CD8 T cells. Overall study: Donors came from three age groups: 20-25, 40-50 and 60-70 years.

Findings and caveats of the study: Negatively charged CDR3s marked CD8+ lineage; positively charged CDR3s marked CD4+ lineage.

A linear amplification protocol produced the TCR libraries from around 510 ng of total RNA. Per the authors' pipeline: 5 healthy donors contributed 78,498 sequenced TCR alpha transcripts. TCRdb re-called the reads through MiXCR, storing one row per CDR3 protein. TCRdb assigned the V and J calls; the authors' analysis was not used. The sample shows 200,000 or so distinct CDR3 sequences, about 76% of them seen only once. CDR1 is MNHEY and CDR2 is SVGAGI in the germline V gene. This CDR3 region has 12 residues. Trimming removed 2 bases from V and 0 bases from J, with 1 base in between. This clonotype has only a few counts. Its specificity is unknown.

The sample taken for sequencing was naive CD4+ and CD8+ T cells sorted from blood, pooled from several donors. The rearrangement uses TRBV6-5 and TRBJ1-2; D call uncertain. The receptor's source is a pool of human donors in good health; the sample pools cells from several healthy donors. The CDR3 region is CASSYANYGYTF. The DNA of the CDR3 is TGTGCCAGCAGTTACGCTAACTATGGCTACACCTTC.